This T cell receptor beta chain was obtained from a study of shared clonotypes between healthy human individuals. Turning to the study itself: The composition of the donors was two women and a few men aged 18 to 49. Study-wide points: Expectations were that clonotype sharing among donors would be affected by sequencing depth.

This clone was seen many times. As yet, its antigen is unknown. When samples were unsorted, around 83 million PBMCs were used for genomic DNA. CDR1 is SGHAT and CDR2 is FQNNGV in the germline V gene. V was pared by 5 bases and J by 3 bases, with 8 bases of the junction left unmatched. The CDR3 extends over 16 amino acids. Using ten immunoSEQ deep assay plates, investigators sequenced unsorted PBMC DNA. The protocol was immunoSEQ multiplex PCR, while the TCRdb copy is restricted to in-frame clones and leaves out a portion. This sample has about 490,000 clones, with approximately 84% found just once. Input material: PBMCs. The sequence derives from a woman between 35 and 50 years old in good health. Some clones in this sample may be carry-over from other donors' samples. The V gene is TRBV11-2, the J gene TRBJ2-1, with 9 bases identical to TRBD2. The CDR3 loop reads CASSPRGLANYNEQFF. The CDR3 DNA sequence: TGTGCCAGCAGCCCTAGGGGACTAGCCAACTACAATGAGCAGTTCTTC.